This TCR beta chain stems from a study of radiation and T cells in renal cell carcinoma. Method: immunoSEQ multiplex PCR; TCRdb's copy keeps in-frame clones and lacks some. The sample includes 100,000 to 150,000 clones, 88% of them seen just once. A remark on this clone: Its specificity is not known.

Germline values: CDR1 LGHNA, CDR2 YSLEER. The CDR3 runs to 18 residues. The V end was cut by 0 bases, the J end by 7 bases, with 21 bases between. Study findings and constraints: In blood, top tumor clones expanded by 2 weeks, shrinking by 4. No pretreatment tumor biopsies were available for baseline clonotypes.

As to time point: blood 2 weeks post-SBRT. Specified treatment: 15 Gy SBRT to primary tumor, nephrectomy 4 weeks later. This renal cell carcinoma was of the clear cell type. The receptor's source is a woman aged 70 to 79 with renal cell carcinoma. V usage is TRBV4-3 and J usage is TRBJ2-2; D is unclear. The source material was blood, sampled from a patient whose treatment included radiotherapy and nephrectomy. CDR3 bases: TGCGCCAGCAGCCAAGATGATTCAGTGGCCGCGGTCGACGGGGAGCTGTTTTTT. Amino acid sequence: CASSQDDSVAAVDGELFF.